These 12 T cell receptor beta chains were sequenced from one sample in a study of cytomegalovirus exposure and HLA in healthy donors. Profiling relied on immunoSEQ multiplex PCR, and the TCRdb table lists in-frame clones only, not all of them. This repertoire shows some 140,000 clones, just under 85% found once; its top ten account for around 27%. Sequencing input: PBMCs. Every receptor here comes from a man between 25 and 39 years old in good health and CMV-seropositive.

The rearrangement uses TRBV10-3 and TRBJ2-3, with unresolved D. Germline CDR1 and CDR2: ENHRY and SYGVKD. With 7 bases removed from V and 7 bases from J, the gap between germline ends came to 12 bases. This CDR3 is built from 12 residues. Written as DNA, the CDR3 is TGTGCCATCACGGCGGATTTGAATACGCAGTATTTT. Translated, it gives CAITADLNTQYF.

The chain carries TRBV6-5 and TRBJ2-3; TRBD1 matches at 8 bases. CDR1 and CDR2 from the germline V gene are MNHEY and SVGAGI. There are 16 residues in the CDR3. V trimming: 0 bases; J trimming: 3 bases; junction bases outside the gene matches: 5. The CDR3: CASSYSSTGGTDTQYF. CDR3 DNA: TGTGCCAGCAGTTACTCGAGTACAGGGGGGACAGATACGCAGTATTTT.

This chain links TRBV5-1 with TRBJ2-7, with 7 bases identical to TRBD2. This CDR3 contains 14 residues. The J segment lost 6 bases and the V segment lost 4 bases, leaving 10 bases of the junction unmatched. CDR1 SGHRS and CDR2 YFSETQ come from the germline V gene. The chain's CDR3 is CASSPGTSGGEQYF. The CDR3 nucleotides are TGCGCCAGCAGCCCCGGGACTTCGGGGGGCGAGCAGTACTTC.

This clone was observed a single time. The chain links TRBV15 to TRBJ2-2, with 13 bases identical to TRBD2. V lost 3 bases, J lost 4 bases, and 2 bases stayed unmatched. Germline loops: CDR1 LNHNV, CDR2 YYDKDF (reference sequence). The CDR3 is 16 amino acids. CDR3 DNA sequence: TGTGCCACCAGCAGTGGGACTAGCGGGGTCACCGGGGAGCTGTTTTTT. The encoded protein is CATSSGTSGVTGELFF.

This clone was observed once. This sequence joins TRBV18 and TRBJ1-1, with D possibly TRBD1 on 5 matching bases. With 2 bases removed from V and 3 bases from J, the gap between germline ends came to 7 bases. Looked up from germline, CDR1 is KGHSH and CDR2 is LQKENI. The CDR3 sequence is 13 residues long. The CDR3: CASSPSRDTEAFF. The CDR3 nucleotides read TGTGCCAGCTCACCAAGCAGGGACACTGAAGCTTTCTTT. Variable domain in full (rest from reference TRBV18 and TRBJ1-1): NAGVMQNPRHLVRRRGQEARLRCSPMKGHSHVYWYRQLPEEGLKFMVYLQKENIIDESGMPKERFSAEFPKEGPSILRIQQVVRGDSAAYFCASSPSRDTEAFFGQGTRLTVV.

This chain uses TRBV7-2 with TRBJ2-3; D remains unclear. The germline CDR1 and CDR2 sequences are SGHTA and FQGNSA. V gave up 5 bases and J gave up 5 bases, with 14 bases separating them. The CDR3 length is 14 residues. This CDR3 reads CASSRHWNGDTQYF. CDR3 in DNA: TGTGCCAGCAGCAGACACTGGAATGGAGATACGCAGTATTTT.

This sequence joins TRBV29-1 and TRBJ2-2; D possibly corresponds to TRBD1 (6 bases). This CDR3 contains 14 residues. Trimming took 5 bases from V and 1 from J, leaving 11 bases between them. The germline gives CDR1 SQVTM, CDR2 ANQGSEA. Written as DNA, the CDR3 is TGCAGCGTTAAAGGGACACAGAACACCGGGGAGCTGTTTTTT. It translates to CSVKGTQNTGELFF.

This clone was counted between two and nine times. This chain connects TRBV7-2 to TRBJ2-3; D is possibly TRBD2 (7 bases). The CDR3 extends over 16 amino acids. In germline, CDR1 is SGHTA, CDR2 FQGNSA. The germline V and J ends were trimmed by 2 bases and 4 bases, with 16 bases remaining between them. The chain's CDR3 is CASSLRPGGGADTQYF. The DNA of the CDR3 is TGTGCCAGCAGCTTACGTCCTGGAGGGGGGGCAGATACGCAGTATTTT.

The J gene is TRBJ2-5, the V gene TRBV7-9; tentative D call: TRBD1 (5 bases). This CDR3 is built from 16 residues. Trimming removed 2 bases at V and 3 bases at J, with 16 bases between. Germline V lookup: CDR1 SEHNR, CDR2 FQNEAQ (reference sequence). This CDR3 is CASSLMDKGVEETQYF. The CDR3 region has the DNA TGTGCCAGCAGCTTAATGGACAAAGGGGTAGAAGAGACCCAGTACTTC. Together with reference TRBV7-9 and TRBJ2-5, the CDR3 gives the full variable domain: DTGVSQNPRHKITKRGQNVTFRCDPISEHNRLYWYRQTLGQGPEFLTYFQNEAQLEKSRLLSDRFSAERPKGSFSTLEIQRTEQGDSAMYLCASSLMDKGVEETQYFGPGTRLLVL.

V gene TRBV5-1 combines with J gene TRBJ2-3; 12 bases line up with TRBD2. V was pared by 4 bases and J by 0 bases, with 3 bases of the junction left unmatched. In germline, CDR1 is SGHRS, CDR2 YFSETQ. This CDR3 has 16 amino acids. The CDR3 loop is CASSTGLAGSTDTQYF. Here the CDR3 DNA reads TGCGCCAGCAGCACAGGACTAGCGGGAAGCACAGATACGCAGTATTTT.

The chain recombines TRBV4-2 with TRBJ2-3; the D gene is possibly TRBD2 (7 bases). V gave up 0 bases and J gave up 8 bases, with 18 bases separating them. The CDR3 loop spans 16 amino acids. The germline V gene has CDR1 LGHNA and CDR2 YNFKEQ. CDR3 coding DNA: TGTGCCAGCAGCCAAGACCAAGGGGGGGCCTTAGGTACGCAGTATTTT. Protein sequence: CASSQDQGGALGTQYF.

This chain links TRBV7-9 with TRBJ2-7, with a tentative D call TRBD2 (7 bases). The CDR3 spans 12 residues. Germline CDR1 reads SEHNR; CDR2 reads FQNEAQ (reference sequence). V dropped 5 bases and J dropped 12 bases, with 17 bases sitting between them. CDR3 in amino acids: CASSPGEGRGYF. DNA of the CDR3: TGTGCCAGCAGCCCAGGGGAGGGCCGGGGGTACTTC.